A selection of T cell receptor beta chains follows, all from one sample in a study of shared clonotypes between healthy human individuals. Sequencing was performed with immunoSEQ multiplex PCR; in TCRdb, only in-frame clones are kept and a portion is missing. The table lists some 500,000 clones, 90% to 96% of them singletons, with approximately 0.06% in the top ten. The sequenced sample consisted of naive CD4+ T cells sorted from blood. The source is a woman aged 25-40 years in good health. Each CDR3 is given with its conserved first and last residue. Each record gives: V gene, D gene, clone size, J gene, CDR3 protein, CDR3 DNA. The D gene is left open where the match is weak. Where a row states a size, it is once, few, many or the class of an expanded clone; other rows omit it.

TRBV6-6	-	once	TRBJ1-4	CASSYLDGATNEKLFF	TGTGCCAGCAGTTACTTGGACGGTGCAACTAATGAAAAACTGTTTTTT
TRBV4-1	TRBD1	-	TRBJ2-1	CASSQESAGGLQFF	TGCGCCAGCAGCCAAGAATCGGCAGGGGGCTTGCAGTTCTTC
TRBV19	TRBD2	-	TRBJ2-1	CASSPIAGNPSYNEQFF	TGTGCCAGTAGTCCTATAGCGGGAAACCCCTCCTACAATGAGCAGTTCTTC
TRBV19	-	-	TRBJ1-6	CATQRPGDYNSPLHF	TGTGCCACCCAGCGTCCGGGAGACTATAATTCACCCCTCCACTTT
TRBV20-1	-	once	TRBJ2-7	CSAPDRYEQYF	TGCAGTGCACCGGACCGCTACGAGCAGTACTTC
TRBV5-1	TRBD1	-	TRBJ2-3	CASIPGTGGPDTQYF	TGCGCCAGCATCCCCGGCACAGGGGGCCCAGATACGCAGTATTTT
TRBV7-9	-	-	TRBJ1-2	CASSGGRKDYGYTF	TGTGCCAGCAGTGGGGGCAGAAAGGACTATGGCTACACCTTC
TRBV28	-	-	TRBJ1-5	CASSLEGKPQHF	TGTGCCAGCAGTTTAGAGGGAAAGCCCCAGCATTTT
TRBV27	TRBD2	few	TRBJ2-5	CASSLERGAETQYF	TGTGCCAGCAGTTTAGAGCGGGGGGCGGAGACCCAGTACTTC
TRBV5-1	-	-	TRBJ1-4	CASSFNPPSGSEKLFF	TGCGCCAGCAGCTTCAACCCGCCTTCGGGGAGTGAAAAACTGTTTTTT
TRBV5-4	TRBD2	-	TRBJ2-1	CASSPGQGASGRAGEQFF	TGTGCCAGCAGCCCTGGACAGGGTGCCAGCGGGAGGGCGGGTGAGCAGTTCTTC
TRBV11-3	-	-	TRBJ1-3	CASSLLLFTGNTIYF	TGTGCCAGCAGCCTCCTTTTATTCACTGGAAACACCATATATTTT
TRBV30	-	-	TRBJ1-4	CAWSMGVATNEKLFF	TGTGCCTGGAGCATGGGGGTTGCAACTAATGAAAAACTGTTTTTT
TRBV6-5	-	-	TRBJ2-5	CASSETRRKTQYF	TGTGCCAGCAGTGAGACTAGGAGGAAGACCCAGTACTTC
TRBV5-4	-	-	TRBJ2-7	CASSQVGSSYEQYF	TGTGCCAGCAGCCAGGTCGGGTCTTCCTACGAGCAGTACTTC
TRBV30	-	few	TRBJ1-1	CAWSVLSPNTEAFF	TGTGCCTGGAGTGTACTGAGCCCGAACACTGAAGCTTTCTTT
TRBV28	TRBD1	once	TRBJ2-7	CASSNYVGTGVYEQYF	TGTGCCAGCAGCAACTACGTTGGGACAGGGGTCTACGAGCAGTACTTC
TRBV5-8	-	-	TRBJ2-7	CASSFRTVGSPTYEQYF	TGTGCCAGCAGCTTCCGGACAGTGGGATCCCCGACCTACGAGCAGTACTTC
TRBV5-1	-	-	TRBJ2-7	CASSPQGGAYEQYF	TGCGCCAGCAGCCCACAGGGAGGGGCCTACGAGCAGTACTTC
TRBV7-9	TRBD1	-	TRBJ1-6	CASSLAGTGDNSPLHF	TGTGCCAGCAGCTTAGCCGGGACAGGGGATAATTCACCCCTCCACTTT
TRBV9	-	-	TRBJ2-4	CASSGASVNIQYF	TGTGCCAGCAGCGGGGCTAGCGTGAACATTCAGTACTTC
TRBV5-3	TRBD2	-	TRBJ2-1	CARSLGTSGNDEQFF	TGTGCCAGAAGCCTGGGGACTAGCGGGAACGATGAGCAGTTCTTC
TRBV15	TRBD1	-	TRBJ1-1	CATDRDRGLAFF	TGTGCCACTGACCGGGACAGGGGGCTAGCTTTCTTT
TRBV5-1	TRBD2	-	TRBJ2-3	CASSLTSGTADTQYF	TGCGCCAGCAGCTTGACTAGCGGGACAGCAGATACGCAGTATTTT
TRBV5-1	-	-	TRBJ2-5	CASSQPGLGQETQYF	TGCGCCAGCAGCCAGCCGGGACTGGGTCAAGAGACCCAGTACTTC
TRBV5-1	TRBD2	-	TRBJ2-1	CASSQREGIDEQFF	TGCGCCAGCTCACAGCGGGAGGGCATAGATGAGCAGTTCTTC
TRBV6-1	TRBD1	-	TRBJ2-7	CASSAGQGAAYEQYF	TGTGCCAGCAGCGCCGGACAGGGGGCCGCCTACGAGCAGTACTTC
TRBV4-2	TRBD1	-	TRBJ2-5	CASSQGGTGGETQYF	TGTGCCAGCAGCCAAGGGGGGACAGGGGGCGAGACCCAGTACTTC
TRBV28	-	-	TRBJ1-2	CASSDRQPYGYTF	TGTGCCAGCAGTGATAGACAGCCCTATGGCTACACCTTC
TRBV6-5	-	-	TRBJ2-3	CASSYSSGDLGDTQYF	TGTGCCAGCAGTTACTCCTCAGGGGACTTGGGAGATACGCAGTATTTT
TRBV7-8	-	-	TRBJ1-1	CASSSGRMNTEAFF	TGTGCCAGCAGCTCAGGACGAATGAACACTGAAGCTTTCTTT
TRBV28	-	-	TRBJ1-2	CASMRTTNYGYTF	TGTGCCAGCATGAGGACAACTAACTATGGCTACACCTTC
TRBV5-1	TRBD1	-	TRBJ2-5	CASGRDSVRETQYF	TGCGCCAGCGGCCGGGACAGCGTCAGGGAGACCCAGTACTTC
TRBV18	-	-	TRBJ2-1	CASSPGQPTYNEQFF	TGTGCCAGCTCACCCGGGCAACCTACCTACAATGAGCAGTTCTTC
TRBV5-1	-	-	TRBJ2-5	CASSLKGRSLLYF	TGCGCCAGCAGCTTGAAGGGACGGAGTCTTCTGTACTTC
TRBV6-5	-	-	TRBJ2-1	CASRPNRDEQFF	TGTGCCAGCAGGCCAAATAGGGATGAGCAGTTCTTC
TRBV2	-	-	TRBJ1-4	CASWSNEKLFF	TGTGCCAGCTGGAGTAATGAAAAACTGTTTTTT
TRBV14	TRBD2	-	TRBJ2-1	CASSQSWTSRAGWGYNEQFF	TGTGCCAGCAGCCAGTCTTGGACTAGCAGGGCCGGTTGGGGTTACAATGAGCAGTTCTTC
TRBV6-1	TRBD1	once	TRBJ1-5	CASSATGTGGAGQPQHF	TGTGCCAGCAGTGCCACCGGGACAGGGGGCGCCGGTCAGCCCCAGCATTTT
TRBV18	-	-	TRBJ1-2	CASSPGPIYGYTF	TGTGCCAGCTCACCAGGGCCTATCTATGGCTACACCTTC
TRBV5-1	-	-	TRBJ2-7	CASSFPQQGVDEQYF	TGCGCCAGCAGCTTTCCCCAGCAGGGTGTCGACGAGCAGTACTTC
TRBV5-1	-	-	TRBJ2-7	CASSPAMVVRERSYEQYF	TGCGCCAGCAGCCCCGCCATGGTTGTCCGGGAAAGGAGCTACGAGCAGTACTTC
TRBV7-2	TRBD2	-	TRBJ2-3	CASSPPGLAGGKSDTQYF	TGTGCCAGCAGCCCACCCGGACTAGCGGGAGGCAAATCAGATACGCAGTATTTT
TRBV5-1	TRBD2	-	TRBJ2-5	CASSSLAGVRAQETQYF	TGCGCCAGCAGCTCCCTAGCGGGAGTTCGGGCCCAAGAGACCCAGTACTTC
TRBV6-1	-	-	TRBJ2-7	CASIYRTGSYEQYF	TGTGCCAGCATCTACAGGACTGGATCCTACGAGCAGTACTTC
TRBV30	-	-	TRBJ2-7	CARSRDLSAYEQYF	TGTGCCCGTTCGCGGGATCTGAGTGCCTACGAGCAGTACTTC
TRBV6-6	-	-	TRBJ2-7	CASTLTPGYEQYF	TGTGCCAGCACCCTGACTCCGGGGTACGAGCAGTACTTC
TRBV5-1	TRBD2	-	TRBJ2-1	CASSPASGSAYNEQFF	TGCGCCAGCAGCCCGGCTAGCGGGAGCGCCTACAATGAGCAGTTCTTC
TRBV28	-	-	TRBJ1-2	CASSPGQTYGYTF	TGTGCCAGCAGTCCCGGACAGACCTATGGCTACACCTTC
TRBV5-1	-	once	TRBJ2-2	CASSFSGPSTGELFF	TGCGCCAGCAGCTTCTCCGGCCCTTCCACCGGGGAGCTGTTTTTT
TRBV5-1	-	-	TRBJ2-1	CASSPGASYNEQFF	TGCGCCAGCAGCCCCGGGGCCTCCTACAATGAGCAGTTCTTC
TRBV15	TRBD2	-	TRBJ2-7	CATSRDTRLAGFYEQYF	TGTGCCACCAGCAGAGATACGCGACTAGCGGGATTCTACGAGCAGTACTTC
TRBV5-1	-	-	TRBJ2-3	CASSQTPEADTQYF	TGCGCCAGCAGCCAGACCCCAGAAGCAGATACGCAGTATTTT
TRBV10-1	-	-	TRBJ2-1	CASSRGPHNEQFF	TGCGCCAGCAGTCGAGGGCCCCACAATGAGCAGTTCTTC
TRBV9	-	-	TRBJ2-6	CASSVESGRSSGANVLTF	TGTGCCAGCAGCGTAGAATCAGGAAGGAGCTCTGGGGCCAACGTCCTGACTTTC
TRBV11-2	-	-	TRBJ2-2	CASSLGDAGELFF	TGTGCCAGCAGCTTAGGCGATGCCGGGGAGCTGTTTTTT
TRBV27	TRBD2	-	TRBJ2-1	CASRSPPLSGTYNEQFF	TGTGCCAGCCGATCCCCGCCGCTTAGCGGGACATACAATGAGCAGTTCTTC
TRBV1	-	-	TRBJ1-5	CTSSQDLRGSQANQPQHF	TGCACCAGCAGCCAAGATCTTCGGGGTTCACAGGCCAATCAGCCCCAGCATTTT
TRBV18	-	-	TRBJ1-4	CASFEGNGEKLFF	TGTGCCAGCTTTGAAGGGAATGGTGAAAAACTGTTTTTT